These 18 T cell receptor beta chains were all obtained from the same sample, sequenced in a study of identical twins. MiXCR, applied by TCRdb to the 5' RACE reads, yields one record per CDR3 protein. The repertoire has roughly 770,000 distinct CDR3 sequences, roughly 20% of them found once; the top ten carry roughly 14%. These data also formed part of another study, on T cells expressing NK-cell markers.

The sequenced material came from PBMCs. The receptors were sampled from a woman between 18 and 29 years old in good health.

V and J are TRBV10-3 and TRBJ1-2; 12 nucleotides line up with TRBD1. Germline CDR1 ENHRY, CDR2 SYGVKD. V was pared by 6 bases and J by 8 bases, with 7 bases of the junction left unmatched. There are 14 residues in the CDR3. CDR3 residues: CAISMGQGAGGYTF. CDR3 in DNA: TGTGCCATCAGCATGGGACAGGGGGCCGGGGGCTACACCTTC.

This rearrangement joins TRBV19 to TRBJ1-1; D remains unclear. Per germline, CDR1 LNHDA and CDR2 SQIVND (reference sequence). The CDR3 sequence is 12 residues long. Trimming took off 4 bases at V and 10 bases at J, with 13 bases between the two ends. CDR3 region: CASSTWSVGAFF. DNA of the CDR3: TGTGCCAGTAGTACCTGGAGCGTGGGAGCTTTCTTT.

V is TRBV12-3 or TRBV12-4 and J is TRBJ2-5; D call uncertain. With 4 bases removed from V and 2 bases from J, the gap between germline ends came to 8 bases. The CDR3 runs to 13 residues. CDR3 amino acids: CASSWSTQETQYF. CDR3 in DNA: TGTGCCAGCAGTTGGAGTACACAAGAGACCCAGTACTTC.

In this sample, this clonotype turned up a few times. The chain is built from TRBV6-5 and TRBJ2-7, with D unclear. This CDR3 region has 11 residues. Trimming took off 6 bases at V and 5 bases at J, with 8 bases between the two ends. Germline V gives CDR1 MNHEY, CDR2 SVGAGI. The CDR3 DNA reads TGTGCCAGCAGGACCTGGGACGAGCAGTACTTC. Amino acid sequence: CASRTWDEQYF.

This clonotype has a handful of counts. The chain has TRBV7-6 and TRBJ2-2, with D perhaps TRBD2 (5 bases). CDR1 and CDR2 (germline): SGHVS, FNYEAQ. The CDR3 is 14 amino acids. V was clipped by 6 bases and J by 5 bases, with 13 bases between them. Here the CDR3 reads CASSPGFRTGELFF. The DNA of the CDR3 is TGTGCCAGCAGTCCGGGGTTCCGGACCGGGGAGCTGTTTTTT.

Only a few counts were recorded for this clonotype. The genes are TRBV20-1 and TRBJ2-3; 9 positions agree with TRBD2. The length of the CDR3 is 15 residues. V dropped 3 bases and J dropped 4; count of bases not matched to a gene: 8. Germline assignment: CDR1 DFQATT and CDR2 SNEGSKA (reference sequence). The CDR3 DNA reads TGCAGTGCTAGGGGGCGGGGGGGCGGCGCAGATACGCAGTATTTT. As protein: CSARGRGGGADTQYF.

Only a few counts were recorded for this clonotype. This rearrangement joins TRBV12-3 or TRBV12-4 to TRBJ2-5; D is possibly TRBD1 (6 bases). V lost 1 base and J lost 5, with 11 bases in between. This CDR3 region has 14 residues. CDR3 coding DNA: TGTGCCAGCAGTTTAGGGGACATGGCGGAGACCCAGTACTTC. It yields the protein CASSLGDMAETQYF.

Many counts were recorded for this clonotype. The CDR3 loop reads CASNRDRISNTGELFF. Written as DNA, the CDR3 is TGTGCCAGCAATAGAGACAGGATATCGAACACCGGGGAGCTGTTTTTT. The V and J genes are TRBV6-1 and TRBJ2-2, with D perhaps TRBD1 (6 bases). Per germline, CDR1 MNHNS and CDR2 SASEGT. The length of the CDR3 is 16 residues. V was pared by 7 bases and J by 0 bases, with 15 bases between.

The chain employs TRBV11-2 and TRBJ2-1; D ambiguous. The CDR3 length is 11 residues. Trimming cost V 1 base and J 12 bases, with 7 bases left between them. Germline V gene sequence: CDR1 SGHAT, CDR2 FQNNGV. CDR3 sequence: CASSLGTPQFF. CDR3 DNA sequence: TGTGCCAGCAGCTTAGGTACTCCGCAGTTCTTC.

This clonotype was picked up a small number of times. V and J are TRBV20-1 and TRBJ2-1, with D unresolved. CDR1 is DFQATT and CDR2 is SNEGSKA in the germline V gene (reference sequence). Deletions cut 3 bases from V and 8 bases from J, with 8 bases between. The CDR3 is 11 residues long. The CDR3 DNA reads as TGCAGTGCTAGTATTGCGGATGAGCAGTTCTTC. Translation gives CSASIADEQFF.

This clonotype was seen many times. V is TRBV7-6 and J is TRBJ1-1; D gene ambiguous. V lost 5 bases and J lost 0, with 7 bases in between. The germline V gene has CDR1 SGHVS and CDR2 FNYEAQ. The CDR3 is made up of 13 amino acids. CDR3 in amino acids: CASSADMNTEAFF. CDR3 DNA sequence: TGTGCCAGCAGCGCCGACATGAACACTGAAGCTTTCTTT.

This clonotype has more than one count but fewer than ten. The V call is TRBV6-1, the J call TRBJ2-7; D tentatively fits TRBD1 or TRBD2 (5 bases each). V shed 5 bases and J shed 6 bases, with 17 bases lying between them. The length of the CDR3 is 14 residues. Germline V CDR1 and CDR2: MNHNS, SASEGT. CDR3 residues: CASSSDGTQGEQYF. CDR3 DNA: TGTGCCAGCAGTAGCGACGGGACCCAAGGCGAGCAGTACTTC.

The V gene is TRBV5-8, the J gene TRBJ2-1; TRBD2 agrees at 9 bases. V gave up 4 bases and J gave up 12 bases; unmatched junction bases: 17. The CDR3 is 16 amino acids. Per germline, CDR1 SGHTS and CDR2 YDEGEE. This CDR3 is CASSPGSGSNNVGQFF. CDR3 bases: TGTGCCAGCAGCCCGGGTAGCGGGAGTAATAATGTGGGGCAGTTCTTC.

In its sample, this clonotype was seen a few times. The chain couples TRBV12-5 to TRBJ1-5, with D possibly TRBD1 on 5 matching bases. The CDR3 is 11 residues long. The V gene's germline CDR1 is LGHNT and CDR2 FRNRAP. V lost 3 bases to trimming and J lost 11 bases, with 8 bases between them. CDR3 in DNA: TGTGCTAGTGGTTTCGGGGGGTCCCAGCATTTT. Protein sequence: CASGFGGSQHF.

This chain joins TRBV12-3 or TRBV12-4 and TRBJ1-1, with D perhaps TRBD1 (6 bases). Trimming took 2 bases from V and 10 from J, leaving 11 bases between them. The CDR3 is made up of 12 amino acids. CDR3 in amino acids: CASSLSGAGAFF. The CDR3 DNA follows: TGTGCCAGCAGTTTATCGGGGGCTGGAGCTTTCTTT.

The table lists this clonotype with a few counts. The rearrangement uses TRBV10-3 and TRBJ2-1; 8 bases align to TRBD2. The V and J ends lost 10 bases and 5 bases, in that order; junction bases with no gene match: 10. The germline V gene encodes CDR1 ENHRY and CDR2 SYGVKD. This CDR3 has 14 amino acids. The CDR3 sequence: CASRLAGGNNEQFF. The CDR3 DNA follows: TGTGCCAGCCGACTGGCGGGGGGAAACAATGAGCAGTTCTTC.

This sequence joins TRBV12-3 or TRBV12-4 and TRBJ2-2; D is ambiguous. V was pared by 1 base and J by 4 bases, with 7 bases between. CDR3 length equals 14 residues. This CDR3 is CASSLDWGTGELFF. CDR3 sequence (DNA): TGTGCCAGCAGTTTAGACTGGGGCACCGGGGAGCTGTTTTTT.

This clonotype was detected only a few times. The chain combines TRBV4-2 with TRBJ2-7; 11 bases agree with TRBD2. The germline gives CDR1 LGHNA, CDR2 YNFKEQ. Trimming removed 3 bases from V and 3 bases from J; junction bases left unmatched: 7. This CDR3 is 16 amino acids long. CDR3 DNA: TGTGCCAGCAGCCACCTTATAGCGGGGGGGCACTACGAGCAGTACTTC. It encodes CASSHLIAGGHYEQYF.